This T cell receptor (beta chain) emerged from a study of cytomegalovirus exposure and HLA in healthy donors. Although they were nominally healthy when sampled, donors likely had unrecorded immune exposures. Study conclusions and caveats: The classifier was said to identify cytomegalovirus status with high specificity and sensitivity. Researchers reported in a later analysis that a missense DCLRE1C variant was tied to TCR beta V- and J-gene trimming.

The PCR employed 60 Vbeta primers together with 13 Jbeta primers. Assay: immunoSEQ multiplex PCR; the TCRdb copy retains only in-frame clones and omits some. Of under 150,000 clones in the sample, 81% were seen once. Comment on this clone: Its antigen is unidentified.

The sequence derives from a young man in good health and CMV-seronegative. The material sequenced was PBMCs.

The CDR3 sequence is CASSVGWTAVYEQYF. CDR3 sequence (DNA): TGTGCCAGCAGCGTGGGGTGGACAGCCGTCTACGAGCAGTACTTC. The chain has TRBV9 and TRBJ2-7; D is possibly TRBD1 (6 bases). There are 15 residues in the CDR3. V was trimmed by 2 bases and J by 3 bases, leaving 15 bases between them. Germline lookup yields CDR1 SGDLS and CDR2 YYNGEE.